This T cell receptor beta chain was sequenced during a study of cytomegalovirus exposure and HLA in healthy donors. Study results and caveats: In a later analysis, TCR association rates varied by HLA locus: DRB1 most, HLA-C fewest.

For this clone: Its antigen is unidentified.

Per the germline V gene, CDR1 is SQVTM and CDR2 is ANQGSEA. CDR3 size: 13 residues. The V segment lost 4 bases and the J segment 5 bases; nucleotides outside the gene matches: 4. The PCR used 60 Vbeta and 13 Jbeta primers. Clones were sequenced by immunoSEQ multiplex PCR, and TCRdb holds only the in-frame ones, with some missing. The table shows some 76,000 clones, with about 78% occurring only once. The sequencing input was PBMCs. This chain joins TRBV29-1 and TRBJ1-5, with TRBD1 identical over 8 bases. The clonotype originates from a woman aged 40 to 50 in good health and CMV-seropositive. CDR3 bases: TGCAGCGTTGTAGCAGGGGGCGATCAGCCCCAGCATTTT. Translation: CSVVAGGDQPQHF. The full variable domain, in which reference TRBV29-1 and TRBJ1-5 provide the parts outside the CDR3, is SAVISQKPSRDICQRGTSLTIQCQVDSQVTMMFWYRQQPGQSLTLIATANQGSEATYESGFVIDKFPISRPNLTFSTLTVSNMSPEDSSIYLCSVVAGGDQPQHFGDGTRLSIL.